Included here is one T cell receptor beta chain sequence, with context. Its antigen is as yet unknown. Trimming removed 5 bases at V and 1 base at J, with 16 bases between. CDR3 length equals 16 residues. This record belongs to a study of T cell repertoires in cytomegalovirus infection. The wider study: Indicated by public TCR beta signatures were CMV infection and matching HLA type.

Study outcomes and limitations: Identification of carriers of CMV plus the relevant HLA was achieved through cumulative public TCR beta family frequency. HLA-C-restricted CMV-specific TCR beta clonotypes prevailed in the ex vivo response.

MiXCR, applied by TCRdb to the reads, yields one record per CDR3 protein. Of 200,000 or so distinct CDR3 sequences detected, roughly 27% appear once; the ten largest clones hold approximately 30%. The TCR sequence derives from a human donor in good health (CMV status not recorded). Some clones in this sample may be carry-over from other donors' samples. The chain links TRBV12-3 or TRBV12-4 to TRBJ2-3; a possible D gene is TRBD1 (5 bases). The sequenced sample consisted of PBMCs. Here the CDR3 DNA reads TGTGCCAGCAGTCCCAGACAGTGGTCGGGCACAGATACGCAGTATTTT. The encoded protein is CASSPRQWSGTDTQYF.